Sequencing of this TCR beta chain was carried out in a study of blood T cell repertoires in COVID-19. Across the study: The samples span acute and convalescent COVID-19 from the United States, Italy and Spain. PBMCs, B-cell-depleted T cells, or T cells provided the cDNA or gDNA that made up the material.

The CDR3 contains 14 residues. V gave up 4 bases and J gave up 4 bases; unmatched junction bases: 2. CDR1 is SGHAT, CDR2 FQDESV, per germline (reference sequence). In the authors' workflow: Estimation of nucleated cell counts relied on the amplification of reference gene primers. Measured with immunoSEQ multiplex PCR; TCRdb has only the in-frame clones, and not every one. V and J calls and clone size are copied from that table; D and trimming were computed from the DNA. The table has about 100,000 clones, 91% seen once; the top ten hold roughly 17%. The TCR sequence derives from a middle-aged man with acute or convalescent COVID-19. The V gene is TRBV11-1, the J gene TRBJ2-5; 11 nucleotides line up with TRBD1. The material sequenced was peripheral blood. Here the CDR3 DNA reads TGTGCCAGCAGCTCGGGACAGGGGGGAGAGACCCAGTACTTC. Translated, it gives CASSSGQGGETQYF.